This TCR beta chain is drawn from a study of cytomegalovirus exposure and HLA in healthy donors (dated by TCRdb to about 2017). About the study as a whole: According to an earlier analysis of several hundred of the donors, about 179 million T cells yielded some 110 million unique TCR beta sequences and about 300 Gb of sequence data. An early release covering 500 to 750 HLA-typed donors comprised approximately 290 gigabases of sequencing data and tens of millions of unique TCR sequences. Among the roughly 410 genotyped donors, roughly 80% belonged to the genetic ancestry cluster associated with self-reported Caucasian donors. The aim of the study was to test whether cataloging public T cell receptors could identify signatures of past pathogen exposure. The T cell repertoires of about 700 subjects were profiled by immunosequencing and related to cytomegalovirus serostatus. In addition to the first cohort of 650 to 800 subjects, a separate validation cohort of around 110 different subjects was used. High-throughput TCR immunosequencing, statistical association of individual TCRs with disease status, and machine learning were combined to predict cytomegalovirus infection status. A later analysis re-analyzed previously published TCR beta repertoires from 666 donors and added high-resolution HLA genotyping to study TCR occurrence patterns. In the later analysis, no new phenotypic data were used to find candidate immune exposures; instead, reliance was placed on TCR beta sequences and their occurrence across donors. An earlier analysis of several hundred of the donors used high-throughput TCR beta sequencing to judge whether each TCR beta V gene segment behaved as functional or pseudogenic. Donor age, sex, ethnicity and CMV serostatus were compiled together with the repertoire data. In a later genetic analysis, genome-wide SNP genotypes for about three fifths of the 666 donors were used, and that subset was treated as a discovery cohort. Every repertoire in the discovery cohort had been generated on one and the same sequencing platform. HLA typing included class I and class II loci at four-digit resolution. Typing coverage varied by locus: about 620-630 donors for A, B, C, DRB1 and DQB1; roughly 520 for DQA1; 600 to 610 for DPA1; more than 450 for DPB1. A few DR-DQ haplotypes were handled as single units for association and clustering because linkage in the cohort was strong. Among a few hundred genotyped donors of the cohort, an average of roughly 240,000 unique TCR beta nucleotide sequences were sequenced per donor, around 20% of them non-productive.

The cohort comprised around 700 healthy bone marrow donors. All cohort members were sampled while nominally healthy, although unrecorded immune exposures were likely present. The donor tested CMV seropositive and was one of the 289 seropositive cohort members. Each donor provided a peripheral blood sample, and peripheral blood mononuclear cells were used for TCR beta sequencing. Genomic DNA was extracted from the blood cell samples with the Qiagen DNeasy Blood Extraction Kit. Worth noting for this clone: The antigen it binds to is not known.

Library construction relied on the immunoSEQ multiplex PCR assay. For the multiplex PCR, a mixture combining 60 forward primers for TCR Vbeta segments and 13 reverse primers for TCR Jbeta segments was used. A multiplex PCR assay on genomic DNA amplified the CDR3 region of rearranged TCR beta genes. On the Illumina HiSeq System, the amplified TCR beta libraries were sequenced as 87-base-pair reads. Per the source publication's procedure: A later analysis counted about 82 million unique TCR beta chains across the 550 to 800 repertoires, and some 11 million of these chains were shared by at least two donors. Raw reads were error-corrected and collapsed into unique sequences with a nearest-neighbor algorithm that merged closely related sequences to remove PCR and sequencing errors. To assign V, D and J gene segments, CDR3 sequences were aligned to IMGT reference sequences. For a sequence to be retained, a match of at least six nucleotides to both a V gene segment and a J gene segment was required. A rearrangement was called productive if the CDR3 had no stop codons and remained in frame with V and J, and every other rearrangement was called non-productive. Following IMGT convention, CDR3 was defined as the stretch from the second conserved V-encoded cysteine up to the conserved J-encoded phenylalanine. In an earlier analysis of 500 to 650 of the donors, sequences lacking an unambiguous match to a single V gene segment were excluded. An earlier analysis of several hundred of the donors called V segments functional above 56.7% productive rearrangements and segregating when the between-donor standard deviation exceeded 5%. To diagnose cytomegalovirus status from the catalog of TCR beta chain sequences, a statistical classification framework was built. In a later analysis, V and J genes were assigned by comparing TCR nucleotide sequences against IMGT/GENE-DB human TR gene sequences. In a later analysis, CDR3 sequences and most-parsimonious VDJ recombination scenarios were assigned using the TCRdist pipeline. In a later analysis, each TCR beta chain was defined by its CDR3 amino acid sequence together with its V-gene family, and reads without a unique V-gene family were excluded. A later analysis removed 592 highly shared, low-generation-probability nucleotide sequences to deal with suspected cross-contamination and a sequencing artifact. In a later analysis, a clonal expansion index was calculated for each public chain from normalized within-repertoire ranks of inferred template counts. In a later analysis, generation probabilities were computed using a VDJ recombination model fitted to out-of-frame rearrangements, and the results were checked against IGoR. In a later analysis, TCR-TCR, TCR-HLA and TCR-CMV co-occurrence was scored with hypergeometric tests, and a repertoire-size bias correction was applied to TCR pairs. False discovery rates were estimated in a later analysis by permuting HLA or CMV assignments 20 times. In a later analysis, co-occurring TCRs were grouped using DBSCAN, and TCRdist sequence similarity was added for clustering within HLA-allele-positive subsets. For co-occurrence clustering, repertoires with fewer than 30,000 or more than 120,000 public chains were excluded, along with four to six repertoires with anomalous nucleotide sharing. Held by TCRdb, this immuneACCESS table contains in-frame sequences only and omits some clones. Under half of the omission traces to an unresolved V gene where checked; the cause of the rest is unknown. V, J and clone size reflect that table, while D and trimming were determined from the DNA. The table for this sample records some 39,000 clones. The ten biggest clones cover more than 3% of the sample.

Here is what the overall study found, with its caveats: In a later analysis, most CMV-associated TCR beta chains were found to appear HLA-restricted, with HLA associations seemingly driven largely by CMV exposure. A later analysis reported that several top co-occurrence clusters appeared linked to parvovirus B19, influenza, CMV and Epstein-Barr virus. In vitro tests confirmed that a few of the cytomegalovirus-associated TCR beta chains recognize cytomegalovirus antigens. A total of 164 TCR beta chains were listed by the study as associated with cytomegalovirus. According to the authors, the approach could potentially be generalized to other disease states and immunological phenotypes. Correlated functional status among segregating V segments might reflect linkage disequilibrium, but an unknown experimental factor could not be ruled out. A further reported finding was that TCR beta sequences accurately predicted the HLA-A and HLA-B alleles for most subjects in the first cohort. Across donors, most TCR sequences were observed very rarely, whereas some public TCRs were present in many individuals. Because some donors lacked HLA typing at each locus, the association tests relied only on the typed subset. Only TCR beta chains were sequenced in this cohort, and the absence of alpha or paired-chain data limited detectable features. Assigning TCR associations to individual alleles was difficult when HLA alleles, especially DR and DQ, strongly co-occurred. Over 15 rarely observed V segments, including chromosome 9 orphons, were excluded from the earlier analysis of approximately 600 of the donors because counts were too low. Compared with the roughly 600-donor mean, donors in an Asian-associated ancestry cluster had fewer N-insertions in productive TCRs, according to a later genetic analysis. The classifier was reported to diagnose cytomegalovirus status with high specificity and sensitivity in both the original cohort and the validation cohort. Some IMGT-functional V segments, including TRBV6-2 and TRBV6-3, could not be distinguished by the 87-base-pair reads and were therefore excluded. A later analysis found that HLA-associated TCR beta chains were more clonally expanded and had lower generation probabilities than equally common non-associated chains. An association between a missense DCLRE1C variant and V-gene and J-gene trimming of TCR beta chains was found in a later genetic analysis and replicated in an independent cohort. For the cohort, immune exposure information was limited to CMV serostatus. In an earlier analysis of 587 of the donors, most TCR beta V segments appeared in productive rearrangements about 90% or about 30% of the time, broadly matching IMGT annotations. Sequencing depth was assumed to be roughly uniform across donors in the presence/absence analyses, though that assumption may not hold. In a later analysis, TCR association rates were found to vary across HLA loci, with the most associated TCRs seen for DRB1 alleles and the fewest for HLA-C alleles. A cluster of highly shared sequence variants was judged likely to represent a technical artifact of the sequencing pipeline. Specific HLA alleles were associated with around 18,000 TCR beta sequences at a false discovery rate of 0.05 in a later analysis.

Spanning cysteine to phenylalanine, the CDR3 consists of 14 amino acids. Only the CDR3 DNA stays, 42 bases, in frame from base 1. Germline trimming: 3 bases from V, 5 bases from J; junction bases outside gene matches: 7. CDR1 SGHDT and CDR2 YYEEEE are derived from the germline V gene. Recombination joined TRBV5-6 with TRBJ1-1, with TRBD1 matching 7 junction bases. This TCR came from a woman in her twenties or thirties in good health and CMV-seropositive. The sequenced sample consisted of PBMCs. The CDR3 loop reads CASSSQGRRTEAFF. The DNA sequence is given as TGTGCCAGCAGCTCACAGGGGCGGCGTACTGAAGCTTTCTTT.